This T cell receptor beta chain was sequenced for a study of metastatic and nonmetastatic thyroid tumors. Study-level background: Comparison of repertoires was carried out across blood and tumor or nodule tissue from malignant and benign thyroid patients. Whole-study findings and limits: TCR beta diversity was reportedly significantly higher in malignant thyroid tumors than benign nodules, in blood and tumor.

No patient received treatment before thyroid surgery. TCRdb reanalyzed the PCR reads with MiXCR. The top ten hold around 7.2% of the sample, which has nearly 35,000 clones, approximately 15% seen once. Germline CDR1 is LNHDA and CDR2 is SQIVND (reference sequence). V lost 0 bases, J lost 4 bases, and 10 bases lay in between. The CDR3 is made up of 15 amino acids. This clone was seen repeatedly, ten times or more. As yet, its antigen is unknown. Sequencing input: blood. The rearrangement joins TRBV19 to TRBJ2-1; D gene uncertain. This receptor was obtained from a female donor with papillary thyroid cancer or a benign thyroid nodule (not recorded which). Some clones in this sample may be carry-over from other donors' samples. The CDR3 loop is CASSIDKARYNEQFF. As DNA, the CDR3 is TGTGCCAGTAGTATAGACAAGGCACGATACAATGAGCAGTTCTTC.